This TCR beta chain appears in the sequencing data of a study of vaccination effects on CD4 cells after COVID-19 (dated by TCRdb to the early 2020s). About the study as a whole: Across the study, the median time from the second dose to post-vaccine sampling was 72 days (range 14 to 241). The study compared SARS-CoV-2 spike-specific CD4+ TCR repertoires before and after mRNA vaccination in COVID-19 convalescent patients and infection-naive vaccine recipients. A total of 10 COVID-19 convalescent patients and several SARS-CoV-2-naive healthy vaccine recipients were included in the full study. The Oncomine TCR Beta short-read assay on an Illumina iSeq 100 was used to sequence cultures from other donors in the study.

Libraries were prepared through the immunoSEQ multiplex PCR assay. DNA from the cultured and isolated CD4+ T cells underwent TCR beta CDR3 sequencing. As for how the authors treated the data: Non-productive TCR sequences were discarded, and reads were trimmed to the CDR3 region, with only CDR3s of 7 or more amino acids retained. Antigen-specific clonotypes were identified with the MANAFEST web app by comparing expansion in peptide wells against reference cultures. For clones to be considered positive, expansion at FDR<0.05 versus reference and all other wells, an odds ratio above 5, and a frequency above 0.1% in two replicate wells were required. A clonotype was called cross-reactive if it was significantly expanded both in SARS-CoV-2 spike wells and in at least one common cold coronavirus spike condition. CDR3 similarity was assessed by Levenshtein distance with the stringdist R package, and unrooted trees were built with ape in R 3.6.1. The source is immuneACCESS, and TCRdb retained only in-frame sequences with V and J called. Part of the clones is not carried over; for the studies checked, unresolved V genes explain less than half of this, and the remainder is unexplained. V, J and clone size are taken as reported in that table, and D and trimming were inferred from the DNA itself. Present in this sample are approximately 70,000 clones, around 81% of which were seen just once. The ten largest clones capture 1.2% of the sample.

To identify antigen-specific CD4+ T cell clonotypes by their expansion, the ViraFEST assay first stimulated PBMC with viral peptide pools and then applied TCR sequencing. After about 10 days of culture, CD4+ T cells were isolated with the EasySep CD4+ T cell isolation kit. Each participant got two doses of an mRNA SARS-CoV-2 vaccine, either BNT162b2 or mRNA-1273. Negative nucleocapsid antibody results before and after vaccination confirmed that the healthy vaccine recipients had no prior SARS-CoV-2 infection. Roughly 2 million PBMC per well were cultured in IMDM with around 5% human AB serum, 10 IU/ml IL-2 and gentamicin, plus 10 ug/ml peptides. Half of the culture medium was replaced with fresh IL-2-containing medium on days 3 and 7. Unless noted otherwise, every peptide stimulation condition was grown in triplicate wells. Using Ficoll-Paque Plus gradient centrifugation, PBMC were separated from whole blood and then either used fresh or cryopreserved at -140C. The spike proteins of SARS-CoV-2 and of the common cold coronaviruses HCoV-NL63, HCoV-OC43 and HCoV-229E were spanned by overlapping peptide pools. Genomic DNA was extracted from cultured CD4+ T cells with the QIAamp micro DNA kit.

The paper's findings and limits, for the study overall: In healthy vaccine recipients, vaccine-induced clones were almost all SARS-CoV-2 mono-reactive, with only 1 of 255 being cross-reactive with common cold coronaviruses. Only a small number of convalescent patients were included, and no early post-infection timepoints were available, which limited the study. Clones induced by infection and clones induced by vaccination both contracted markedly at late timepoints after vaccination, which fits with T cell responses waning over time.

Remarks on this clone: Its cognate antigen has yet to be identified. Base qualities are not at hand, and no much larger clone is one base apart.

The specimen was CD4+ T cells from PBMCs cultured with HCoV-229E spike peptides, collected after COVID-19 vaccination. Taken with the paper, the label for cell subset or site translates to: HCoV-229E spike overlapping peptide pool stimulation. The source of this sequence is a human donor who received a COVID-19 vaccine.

The base sequence is TGTGCCAGCAGCTTAGACCCGTTACAGCCCCAGCATTTT. The resulting protein is CASSLDPLQPQHF. In this chain, TRBV7-2 is recombined with TRBJ1-5, with no D gene named confidently. V lost 1 base and J lost 7 bases; the stretch between them is 8 bases long. The CDR3 goes from the cysteine to the phenylalanine over 13 residues. Only the CDR3 part of the read is kept: 39 bases, read in frame from the first base. The germline V gene provides CDR1 SGHTA and CDR2 FQGNSA.